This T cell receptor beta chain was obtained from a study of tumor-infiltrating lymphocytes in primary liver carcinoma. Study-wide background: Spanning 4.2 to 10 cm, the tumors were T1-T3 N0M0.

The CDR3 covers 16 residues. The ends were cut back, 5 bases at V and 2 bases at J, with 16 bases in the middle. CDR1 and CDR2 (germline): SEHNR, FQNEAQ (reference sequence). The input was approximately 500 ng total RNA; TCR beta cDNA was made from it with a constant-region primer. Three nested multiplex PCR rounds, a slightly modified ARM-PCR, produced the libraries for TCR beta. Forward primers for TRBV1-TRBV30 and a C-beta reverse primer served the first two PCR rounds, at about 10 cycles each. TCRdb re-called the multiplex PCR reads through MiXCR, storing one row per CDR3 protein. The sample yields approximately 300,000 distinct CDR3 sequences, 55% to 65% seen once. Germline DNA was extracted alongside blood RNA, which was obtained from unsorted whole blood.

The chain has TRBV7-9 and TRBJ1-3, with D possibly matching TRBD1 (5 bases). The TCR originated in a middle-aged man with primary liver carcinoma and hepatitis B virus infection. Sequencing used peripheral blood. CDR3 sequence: CASSQLWGDPGNTIYF. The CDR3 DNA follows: TGTGCCAGCAGCCAGCTTTGGGGGGATCCTGGAAACACCATATATTTT.